One sample yielded the 21 T cell receptor beta chains listed below, sequenced in a study of cytomegalovirus exposure and HLA in healthy donors (TCRdb year 2017). Libraries were prepared through the immunoSEQ multiplex PCR assay. For the multiplex PCR, a mixture combining 60 forward primers for TCR Vbeta segments and 13 reverse primers for TCR Jbeta segments was used. TCRdb provides this immuneACCESS table in a form limited to in-frame rearrangements. Some clones are lacking; in checked studies, under half of them reflect an unresolved V gene, and why the rest are absent is not known. For this sample the table gives around 100,000 clones, of which less than 80% were detected only once. Roughly 2% of the sample is in the top ten clones. Sequencing was done on a sample of PBMCs. All receptors derive from a woman in her 30s in good health and CMV-seronegative.

This chain connects TRBV6-1 to TRBJ2-1; the D gene is possibly TRBD2 (6 bases). From germline, CDR1 is MNHNS and CDR2 SASEGT. V lost 4 bases to trimming and J lost 2 bases, with 18 bases between them. The CDR3 has 17 amino acids. Here the CDR3 reads CASSVGAGRVPYNEQFF. In DNA, the CDR3 is TGTGCCAGCAGTGTTGGTGCGGGAAGAGTACCCTACAATGAGCAGTTCTTC.

This clone appeared a few times. The chain uses TRBV5-1 and TRBJ2-5; D is unclear. The CDR3 totals 13 residues. The germline V and J ends were trimmed by 4 bases and 4 bases, with 11 bases remaining between them. Germline V CDR1 and CDR2: SGHRS, YFSETQ. CDR3 residues: CASSVPEAETQYF. CDR3 DNA sequence: TGCGCCAGCAGCGTCCCAGAGGCAGAGACCCAGTACTTC. Full variable domain (missing parts from reference TRBV5-1 and TRBJ2-5): KAGVTQTPRYLIKTRGQQVTLSCSPISGHRSVSWYQQTPGQGLQFLFEYFSETQRNKGNFPGRFSGRQFSNSRSEMNVSTLELGDSALYLCASSVPEAETQYFGPGTRLLVL.

This chain connects TRBV29-1 to TRBJ2-1, with 9 bases aligning to TRBD1. With V trimmed by 4 bases and J by 2 bases, 6 bases remained unmatched. CDR1 is SQVTM, CDR2 ANQGSEA, per germline. The CDR3 consists of 15 residues. This CDR3 reads CSVVGGDRAYNEQFF. CDR3 in DNA: TGCAGCGTTGTGGGGGGGGACAGGGCCTACAATGAGCAGTTCTTC.

This clone was detected a few times. V is TRBV6-1 and J is TRBJ2-4; TRBD1 aligns across 7 bases. There are 13 residues in the CDR3. CDR1 MNHNS and CDR2 SASEGT come from the germline V gene. V was pared by 3 bases and J by 9 bases, with 5 bases of the junction left unmatched. In nucleotides, the CDR3 is TGTGCCAGCAGTGACAGGGGGTACGCCATTCAGTACTTC. Protein: CASSDRGYAIQYF.

Only a few counts were recorded for this clone. V usage is TRBV7-9 and J usage is TRBJ2-2; possible D gene TRBD1, 6 bases. This CDR3 comprises 15 residues. Per the germline V gene, CDR1 is SEHNR and CDR2 is FQNEAQ (reference sequence). Trimming pared 5 bases from V and 1 base from J, leaving 11 bases between. DNA of the CDR3: TGTGCCAGCAGCGTCAGACAGGAGAACACCGGGGAGCTGTTTTTT. Amino acids: CASSVRQENTGELFF.

The V and J genes are TRBV15 and TRBJ1-5; D gene ambiguous. The V gene lost 0 bases and the J gene lost 7 bases, with 10 bases spanning the gap. CDR1 and CDR2 (germline): LNHNV, YYDKDF (reference sequence). The CDR3 covers 14 residues. The CDR3 bases are TGTGCCACCAGCAGAGATCGGTTGGGCCAGCCCCAGCATTTT. It yields the protein CATSRDRLGQPQHF.

This chain joins TRBV5-1 and TRBJ2-1; the match to TRBD1 covers 9 bases. Trimming removed 2 bases from V and 5 bases from J; junction bases left unmatched: 2. This CDR3 has 14 amino acids. The germline V gene has CDR1 SGHRS and CDR2 YFSETQ. In DNA, the CDR3 is TGCGCCAGCAGCTTACAGGGGGCCCACAATGAGCAGTTCTTC. Translation gives CASSLQGAHNEQFF.

V and J are TRBV28 and TRBJ2-5; D gene uncertain. The DNA end is a closer match to TRBJ2-7, so the J assignment may be wrong. The germline gives CDR1 MDHEN, CDR2 SYDVKM. CDR3 length: 12 residues. CDR3 region: CASSPNTYEQYF. The DNA of the CDR3 is TGTGCCAGCAGCCCGAATACCTACGAGCAGTACTTC.

The gene calls are TRBV7-9 and TRBJ2-1, with a tentative D call TRBD2 (6 bases). The CDR3 length is 13 residues. V lost 4 bases, J lost 6 bases, and 10 bases lay in between. CDR1 is SEHNR, CDR2 FQNEAQ, per germline (reference sequence). The CDR3 loop is CASSSWEANEQFF. The CDR3 DNA sequence: TGTGCCAGCAGCTCTTGGGAGGCCAATGAGCAGTTCTTC.

The chain combines TRBV29-1 with TRBJ2-3; D unresolved. Germline loops: CDR1 SQVTM, CDR2 ANQGSEA. Between the trimmed V and J ends, which lost 8 bases and 2 bases, there was a span of 8 bases. The CDR3 has 11 amino acids. The CDR3 spells CSTYLTDTQYF. CDR3 nucleotides: TGCAGCACTTACCTCACAGATACGCAGTATTTT.

J is TRBJ2-7 and V is TRBV23-1; 10 bases match TRBD2. TRBV23-1 is filed as an ORF, its function uncertain. CDR3 length: 15 residues. Trimming removed 10 bases from V and 1 base from J; junction bases left unmatched: 10. CDR3 loop: CAKKGLAGASYEQYF. DNA for the CDR3: TGCGCCAAAAAGGGTCTAGCGGGAGCTTCCTACGAGCAGTACTTC.

V gene TRBV4-3 combines with J gene TRBJ1-5; D might be TRBD1 (5 bases). Per the germline V gene, CDR1 is LGHNA and CDR2 is YSLEER. The V and J ends lost 0 bases and 0 bases respectively, with 15 bases between them. The CDR3 is made up of 18 amino acids. The CDR3 loop reads CASSQDLLGGVSNQPQHF. The CDR3 coding sequence is TGCGCCAGCAGCCAAGATCTCTTGGGGGGGGTTAGCAATCAGCCCCAGCATTTT.

This chain uses TRBV28 with TRBJ2-1; TRBD1 matches 8 bases. Trimming at V came to 2 bases and at J to 6 bases, leaving 6 bases not matched to a gene. The CDR3 has 15 amino acids. CDR1 and CDR2 from the germline V gene are MDHEN and SYDVKM. The CDR3 protein is CASSLRTGKVNEQFF. CDR3 DNA: TGTGCCAGCAGTTTAAGGACAGGGAAGGTCAATGAGCAGTTCTTC.

The V call is TRBV4-1, the J call TRBJ2-2, with a tentative D call TRBD1 (6 bases). Trimming shortened V by 6 bases and J by 3 bases, and 17 bases separated the two germline ends. The CDR3 consists of 16 residues. Germline V gene sequence: CDR1 MGHRA, CDR2 YSYEKL. The DNA of the CDR3 is TGCGCCAGCAGTCTTAACCAGGGGAGTTACACCGGGGAGCTGTTTTTT. This encodes CASSLNQGSYTGELFF.

In nucleotides, the CDR3 is TGTGCCAGCAGTTCCGGGACTAGCAGTGAGACCCAGTACTTC. It encodes CASSSGTSSETQYF. V is TRBV28 and J is TRBJ2-5; 9 bases align to TRBD2. This CDR3 has 14 residues. From germline, CDR1 is MDHEN and CDR2 SYDVKM. V was pared by 4 bases and J by 5 bases, with 5 bases of the junction left unmatched. Using reference TRBV28 and TRBJ2-5 for the parts outside the CDR3, the full variable domain is DVKVTQSSRYLVKRTGEKVFLECVQDMDHENMFWYRQDPGLGLRLIYFSYDVKMKEKGDIPEGYSVSREKKERFSLILESASTNQTSMYLCASSSGTSSETQYFGPGTRLLVL.

The chain uses TRBV7-2 and TRBJ2-1, with D unclear. The germline CDR1 and CDR2 sequences are SGHTA and FQGNSA. The CDR3 is 12 residues long. Trimming left V 1 base short and J 10 bases short, with 8 bases between. The CDR3 protein is CASSLVAGEQFF. CDR3 bases: TGTGCCAGCAGCTTAGTAGCTGGGGAGCAGTTCTTC.

J is TRBJ2-3 and V is TRBV11-2; the match to TRBD2 covers 11 bases. Germline CDR1 is SGHAT and CDR2 is FQNNGV. Trimming cost V 5 bases and J 0 bases; bases outside gene matches: 13. The CDR3 contains 19 residues. The CDR3: CASSLPIYTSGSSTDTQYF. CDR3 nucleotides: TGTGCCAGCAGCCTTCCTATTTATACTAGCGGGAGTAGCACAGATACGCAGTATTTT.

V usage is TRBV28 and J usage is TRBJ2-5; D call uncertain. The length of the CDR3 is 12 residues. Per germline, CDR1 MDHEN and CDR2 SYDVKM. Deletions cut 6 bases from V and 4 bases from J, with 9 bases between. The CDR3 region has the DNA TGTGCCAGCAGCGAGGCAGTAGAGACCCAGTACTTC. Its translation: CASSEAVETQYF.

The chain is built from TRBV6-5 and TRBJ2-2; 11 nucleotides agree with TRBD1. V lost 4 bases, J lost 6 bases, and 1 base stayed unmatched. CDR1 MNHEY and CDR2 SVGAGI come from the germline V gene. The CDR3 is made up of 14 amino acids. The CDR3: CASSLGQGAGELFF. CDR3 bases: TGTGCCAGCAGTTTGGGACAGGGGGCCGGGGAGCTGTTTTTT.

V gene TRBV6-1 combines with J gene TRBJ2-1; 8 bases match TRBD2. Germline loops: CDR1 MNHNS, CDR2 SASEGT. There are 15 residues in the CDR3. V lost 0 bases and J lost 7; bases outside the gene matches: 5. The DNA for the CDR3 is TGTGCCAGCAGTGAAGCCGTGGCTAGCGGGAATGAGCAGTTCTTC. Its translation is CASSEAVASGNEQFF.

The rearrangement joins TRBV6-5 to TRBJ1-1, with D possibly matching TRBD1 (6 bases). V shed 5 bases and J shed 7 bases, with 14 bases lying between them. Germline V gives CDR1 MNHEY, CDR2 SVGAGI. The CDR3 runs to 13 residues. CDR3 region: CASSPGTSGEAFF. For the CDR3, the DNA is TGTGCCAGCAGTCCAGGGACAAGTGGTGAAGCTTTCTTT.